The 10 T cell receptor beta chains reported below all come from one sample, sequenced in a study of neurological immune-mediated disorders. In TCRdb, the 5' RACE reads were re-called with MiXCR into one record per CDR3 protein. The data show 57,000 or so distinct CDR3 sequences, about an eighth seen once. Sequenced sample: PBMCs. These receptors were obtained from a man between 60 and 75 years old in good health.

This clonotype has a count of ten or more. The chain links TRBV28 to TRBJ2-3, with TRBD1 identical over 9 bases. This CDR3 is 20 amino acids long. Germline V gene data show CDR1 as MDHEN and CDR2 as SYDVKM. V dropped 2 bases and J dropped 0; count of bases not matched to a gene: 15. CDR3 sequence: CASSLTGQGRIDPSTDTQYF. CDR3 DNA: TGTGCCAGCAGTTTAACGGGACAGGGACGTATCGATCCTAGCACAGATACGCAGTATTTT.

This clonotype was seen many times. The chain employs TRBV5-8 and TRBJ2-1, with D unclear. The V end was cut by 0 bases, the J end by 12 bases, with 16 bases between. Germline loops: CDR1 SGHTS, CDR2 YDEGEE. The CDR3 runs to 14 residues. The CDR3 DNA follows: TGTGCCAGCAGCTTGGTGGCTACCGGGTTGTCGCAGTTCTTC. Translation gives CASSLVATGLSQFF.

In its sample, this clonotype is medium-sized. This chain uses TRBV15 with TRBJ1-2; D is unresolved. The germline gives CDR1 LNHNV, CDR2 YYDKDF (reference sequence). V shed 0 bases and J shed 4 bases, with 15 bases lying between them. The length of the CDR3 is 16 residues. CDR3 nucleotide sequence: TGTGCCACCAGCAGAGATCCTCGACAAAACTTCTATGGCTACACCTTC. Residues: CATSRDPRQNFYGYTF.

In its sample, this clonotype was seen many times. The chain is built from TRBV6-5 and TRBJ1-6; no firm D call. This CDR3 contains 15 residues. Germline V gene sequence: CDR1 MNHEY, CDR2 SVGAGI. The V end lost 4 bases, the J end lost 2 bases, and 9 bases lay between the germline ends. CDR3 DNA: TGTGCCAGCAGTTCCGGCCCCCCCTATAATTCACCCCTCCACTTT. Its translation: CASSSGPPYNSPLHF.

This clonotype came up many times. The chain joins TRBV5-6 to TRBJ2-5; D not certain. This CDR3 is 15 amino acids long. From germline, CDR1 is SGHDT and CDR2 YYEEEE. Trimming stripped 3 bases from V and 3 bases from J, with 15 bases between. The CDR3 DNA is TGTGCCAGCAGCTCCGGACGGAATATTGAAGAGACCCAGTACTTC. Protein: CASSSGRNIEETQYF.

This clonotype was counted many times. The chain joins TRBV5-1 to TRBJ1-1; a weak D match, TRBD1 (5 bases). Germline loops: CDR1 SGHRS, CDR2 YFSETQ. Trimming cost V 0 bases and J 0 bases, with 6 bases left between them. The CDR3 has 14 amino acids. For the CDR3, the DNA is TGCGCCAGCAGCTTGGGGGGACTGAACACTGAAGCTTTCTTT. As protein: CASSLGGLNTEAFF. The variable domain in full, with the rest retrieved from reference TRBV5-1 and TRBJ1-1, is KAGVTQTPRYLIKTRGQQVTLSCSPISGHRSVSWYQQTPGQGLQFLFEYFSETQRNKGNFPGRFSGRQFSNSRSEMNVSTLELGDSALYLCASSLGGLNTEAFFGQGTRLTVV.

This clonotype was counted many times. The J gene is TRBJ1-1, the V gene TRBV3-1; 8 bases fit TRBD1. This CDR3 is built from 15 residues. V was pared by 3 bases and J by 5 bases, with 8 bases of the junction left unmatched. Germline V gene data show CDR1 as LGHDT and CDR2 as YNNKEL (reference sequence). CDR3 nucleotides: TGTGCCAGCAGCCAGAACAGGGGGATGGGAACTGAAGCTTTCTTT. This sequence encodes CASSQNRGMGTEAFF.

This clonotype has only one observation. The junction departs from germline at one end; a sequencing error may be responsible. V is TRBV28 and J is TRBJ1-1; no clear D. Per the germline V gene, CDR1 is MDHEN and CDR2 is SYDVKM. The length of the CDR3 is 18 residues. CDR3 in amino acids: CASSSIIASVLMNTEAFF. CDR3 nucleotide sequence: TGTGCCAGCAGCTCCATTATCGCCAGCGTTCTCATGAACACTGAGGCTTTCTTT.

This clonotype was observed many times. This sequence joins TRBV28 and TRBJ1-5; 10 nucleotides align to TRBD1. CDR3 size: 15 residues. In germline, CDR1 is MDHEN, CDR2 SYDVKM. Germline trimming cut 3 bases from V and 7 bases from J; bases unmatched to any gene: 6. The CDR3 here is CASSLGQGIEQPQHF. CDR3 nucleotide sequence: TGTGCCAGCAGTTTGGGACAGGGGATAGAACAGCCCCAGCATTTT.

Many counts were recorded for this clonotype. The V and J genes are TRBV7-2 and TRBJ2-5; D might be TRBD2 (6 bases). The CDR3 extends over 14 amino acids. In germline, CDR1 is SGHTA, CDR2 FQGNSA. V was shortened by 2 bases and J by 2 bases, with 9 bases between the two germline ends. The CDR3 spells CASSLMGLQETQYF. CDR3 coding DNA: TGTGCCAGCAGCTTAATGGGACTGCAAGAGACCCAGTACTTC.